The sequence of this TCR beta chain was determined in a study of shared clonotypes between healthy human individuals. Caucasian adults residing in Nashville, Tennessee made up all the donors. Findings and caveats of the study: Blood was the sole source, and tissue repertoires probably differ. Among donors, clonotype sharing was expected to be affected by sequencing depth.

Each subset's genomic DNA was shared equally among a number of immunoSEQ plates. Sequencing used immunoSEQ multiplex PCR; TCRdb keeps in-frame clones, though not all of them. Of about 470,000 clones in the sample, around 79% were seen once. Germline lookup yields CDR1 SGHDN and CDR2 FVKESK. CDR3 length: 13 amino acids. The V end was cut by 1 base, the J end by 3 bases, with 6 bases between. As concerns this clone: The antigen remains undetermined.

The clonotype was recovered from a woman in her thirties or forties in good health. Some clones in this sample may be carry-over from other donors' samples. The sample was PBMCs. The rearrangement joins TRBV14 to TRBJ1-2; a possible D gene is TRBD1 (5 bases). CDR3: CASSQARDYGYTF. In nucleotides, the CDR3 is TGTGCCAGCAGCCAAGCCAGGGACTATGGCTACACCTTC.